These 20 T cell receptor beta chains came from one sample sequenced in a study of blood T cell repertoires in COVID-19. Libraries were prepared by immunoSEQ multiplex PCR; TCRdb keeps only in-frame clonotypes and omits some of them. The sample holds a few hundred thousand clones, approximately 80% seen once. Sequencing was carried out using peripheral blood. The source is a man aged 25 to 40 who had recovered from COVID-19.

A few counts support this clone. The V call is TRBV2, the J call TRBJ2-3, with a tentative D call TRBD2 (5 bases). V was clipped by 8 bases and J by 6 bases, with 15 bases between them. Looked up from germline, CDR1 is SNHLY and CDR2 is FYNNEI. This CDR3 comprises 13 residues. The CDR3 DNA reads TGTGCCAGCGGAACGGGGAGAAGGGATACGCAGTATTTT. Its protein product is CASGTGRRDTQYF.

The CDR3 nucleotides are TGTGCCAGCAGCCACCCGACAGGTCCAAGCCACACTGAAGCTTTCTTT. The encoded protein is CASSHPTGPSHTEAFF. The chain combines TRBV3-1 (or the pseudogene TRBV3-2) with TRBJ1-1, with D possibly matching TRBD1 (6 bases). V lost 3 bases and J 3 bases, leaving 17 bases between the germline ends. The CDR3 loop spans 16 amino acids. Germline-derived CDR1 and CDR2 are LGHDT and YNNKEL (reference sequence).

This chain uses TRBV27 with TRBJ2-3; D is perhaps TRBD2 (6 bases). This CDR3 contains 13 residues. The germline V and J ends were trimmed by 6 bases and 4 bases, with 11 bases remaining between them. CDR1 MNHEY and CDR2 SMNVEV come from the germline V gene (reference sequence). The CDR3: CASRPIAADTQYF. CDR3 in DNA: TGTGCCAGCAGACCGATAGCGGCAGATACGCAGTATTTT.

In regard to this clone: A much larger clone lies a single base off, so this may be a read error. The rearrangement uses TRBV28 and TRBJ1-1; D is ambiguous. The CDR3 spans 13 residues. Deletions cut 2 bases from V and 2 bases from J, with 6 bases between. In germline, CDR1 is MDHEN, CDR2 SYDVKM. CDR3: CASSLGGNTEAFF. The CDR3 DNA is TGTGCCAGCAGTTTAGGAGGAAACACTGAAGCTTTCTTT.

This sequence joins TRBV14 and TRBJ2-7; 8 nucleotides line up with TRBD2. Germline V gives CDR1 SGHDN, CDR2 FVKESK. V dropped 1 base and J dropped 3; count of bases not matched to a gene: 5. This CDR3 has 15 amino acids. The CDR3 here is CASSQAGLGSYEQYF. CDR3 in DNA: TGTGCCAGCAGCCAAGCGGGACTAGGGAGCTACGAGCAGTACTTC.

The rearrangement uses TRBV7-9 and TRBJ2-7, with 7 bases lining up with TRBD1. The CDR3 is 14 residues long. The V gene's germline CDR1 is SEHNR and CDR2 FQNEAQ (reference sequence). J gave up 3 bases and V 1 base, and 3 bases lay outside the gene matches. In nucleotides, the CDR3 is TGTGCCAGCAGCTTAGGACAGGGTAACTACGAGCAGTACGTC. Residues: CASSLGQGNYEQYV.

The chain employs TRBV7-2 and TRBJ2-1; 15 positions match TRBD2. With V trimmed by 5 bases and J by 3 bases, 5 bases remained unmatched. CDR1 SGHTA and CDR2 FQGNSA come from the germline V gene. This CDR3 has 17 amino acids. CDR3: CASSPGLAGGFYNEQFF. CDR3 DNA: TGTGCCAGCAGCCCGGGACTAGCGGGGGGTTTCTACAATGAGCAGTTCTTC.

The chain couples TRBV28 to TRBJ1-5; D might be TRBD1 (5 bases). The germline gives CDR1 MDHEN, CDR2 SYDVKM. V was pared by 10 bases and J by 6 bases, with 16 bases between. The CDR3 totals 13 residues. The CDR3 here is CATWPSGGQPQHF. For the CDR3, the DNA is TGTGCCACCTGGCCCTCGGGGGGTCAGCCCCAGCATTTT.

The chain employs TRBV19 and TRBJ2-5; the D gene is possibly TRBD1 (5 bases). V lost 5 bases and J lost 4, with 17 bases in between. CDR3 length equals 15 residues. In germline, CDR1 is LNHDA, CDR2 SQIVND (reference sequence). The CDR3 sequence is CASSPGIQDGETQYF. The CDR3 bases are TGTGCCAGTAGTCCAGGGATTCAGGACGGAGAGACCCAGTACTTC. The whole variable domain, filled in from reference TRBV19 and TRBJ2-5, reads DGGITQSPKYLFRKEGQNVTLSCEQNLNHDAMYWYRQDPGQGLRLIYYSQIVNDFQKGDIAEGYSVSREKKESFPLTVTSAQKNPTAFYLCASSPGIQDGETQYFGPGTRLLVL.

This clone was seen a handful of times. The chain is built from TRBV14 and TRBJ1-2; tentative D call: TRBD1 (5 bases). CDR3 length: 13 amino acids. Germline values: CDR1 SGHDN, CDR2 FVKESK. With 1 base removed from V and 8 bases from J, the gap between germline ends came to 11 bases. The CDR3 loop is CASSQVARAGYTF. In DNA form, the CDR3 reads TGTGCCAGCAGCCAAGTAGCCAGGGCGGGCTACACCTTC.

The sample holds one count of this clone. The chain recombines TRBV19 with TRBJ2-2; 7 nucleotides match TRBD2. Trimming removed 3 bases from V and 7 bases from J; junction bases left unmatched: 8. Per the germline V gene, CDR1 is LNHDA and CDR2 is SQIVND (reference sequence). The CDR3 is made up of 15 amino acids. CDR3 in DNA: TGTGCCAGTAGTATTTCGGGGGGTCGTCACGGGGAGCTGTTTTTT. This gives the protein CASSISGGRHGELFF.

The chain recombines TRBV4-2 with TRBJ2-1; 14 positions match TRBD2. Germline loops: CDR1 LGHNA, CDR2 YNFKEQ. J was trimmed by 10 bases and V by 6 bases; bases with no gene match: 14. The CDR3 length is 17 residues. The CDR3 sequence: CASSLHAGLAGGWEQFF. The CDR3 DNA reads TGTGCCAGCAGTCTCCACGCAGGACTAGCGGGGGGATGGGAGCAGTTCTTC.

The rearrangement uses TRBV11-1 and TRBJ1-1; no clear D gene. Trimming left V 2 bases short and J 8 bases short, with 9 bases between. The CDR3 is 12 residues long. From germline, CDR1 is SGHAT and CDR2 FQDESV (reference sequence). The CDR3 reads CASSLRAGEAFF. CDR3 nucleotides: TGTGCCAGCAGCTTACGTGCAGGCGAAGCTTTCTTT.

The sample holds a few counts of this clone. The V call is TRBV5-4, the J call TRBJ1-1, with 10 bases fitting TRBD1. Trimming at V came to 4 bases and at J to 9 bases, leaving 6 bases not matched to a gene. Germline V lookup: CDR1 SGHNT, CDR2 YYREEE (reference sequence). This CDR3 has 13 residues. The CDR3 nucleotides read TGTGCCAGCAGCGACGGACAGGGGGGAAAAGCTTTCTTT. This sequence encodes CASSDGQGGKAFF.

The chain couples TRBV6-5 to TRBJ1-3; D remains unclear. The CDR3 runs to 15 residues. The germline V gene has CDR1 MNHEY and CDR2 SVGAGI. V was shortened by 2 bases and J by 3 bases, with 11 bases between the two germline ends. CDR3 loop: CASSYGPGFGNTIYF. For the CDR3, the DNA is TGTGCCAGCAGTTACGGTCCGGGGTTTGGAAACACCATATATTTT.

This clone was recorded a few times. The rearrangement uses TRBV7-6 and TRBJ2-2; no firm D call. There are 12 residues in the CDR3. Looked up from germline, CDR1 is SGHVS and CDR2 is FNYEAQ. V shed 6 bases and J shed 4 bases, with 6 bases lying between them. CDR3 sequence (DNA): TGTGCCAGCAGTCACAGCACCGGGGAGCTGTTTTTT. Protein product: CASSHSTGELFF.

This rearrangement joins TRBV20-1 to TRBJ2-7; D is ambiguous. The germline gives CDR1 DFQATT, CDR2 SNEGSKA (reference sequence). With 6 bases removed from V and 3 bases from J, the gap between germline ends came to 9 bases. The CDR3 is made up of 11 amino acids. The DNA of the CDR3 is TGCAGTGCCCAGTCAGGCTACGAGCAGTACTTC. Its protein product is CSAQSGYEQYF.

This clone is a singleton in its sample. CDR3 region: CASSLVTGGTDTQYF. In DNA form, the CDR3 reads TGTGCCAGCAGCTTAGTAACGGGGGGCACAGATACGCAGTATTTT. The V and J genes are TRBV11-2 and TRBJ2-3; maybe TRBD2 (6 bases). Germline-derived CDR1 and CDR2 are SGHAT and FQNNGV. Trimming removed 1 base at V and 1 base at J, with 9 bases between. This CDR3 has 15 amino acids.

This chain uses TRBV2 with TRBJ2-3; possible D gene TRBD2, 5 bases. The CDR3 covers 12 residues. The germline V and J ends were trimmed by 4 bases and 4 bases, with 6 bases remaining between them. Germline V gene sequence: CDR1 SNHLY, CDR2 FYNNEI. CDR3 residues: CASSAGADTQYF. The CDR3 bases are TGTGCCAGCAGTGCCGGGGCAGATACGCAGTATTTT. The full variable domain, with the rest looked up from reference TRBV2 and TRBJ2-3, is EPEVTQTPSHQVTQMGQEVILRCVPISNHLYFYWYRQILGQKVEFLVSFYNNEISEKSEIFDDQFSVERPDGSNFTLKIRSTKLEDSAMYFCASSAGADTQYFGPGTRLTVL.

This clone was detected only a few times. The chain combines TRBV19 with TRBJ1-5, with D possibly being TRBD1 (5 bases). The CDR3 covers 13 residues. Trimming shortened V by 10 bases and J by 3 bases, and 13 bases separated the two germline ends. From germline, CDR1 is LNHDA and CDR2 SQIVND (reference sequence). The CDR3 DNA follows: TGTGCCACAGAGCAGGGTGCCAATCAGCCCCAGCATTTT. Translated, it gives CATEQGANQPQHF.